Listed below are T cell receptor beta chains from one sample, sequenced in a study of blood T cell repertoires in COVID-19. Sequencing was performed with immunoSEQ multiplex PCR; in TCRdb, only in-frame clones are kept and a portion is missing. The sample holds around 300,000 clones; roughly nine tenths are singletons and the top ten take less than 2.5%. The sample consisted of peripheral blood. The source is a man aged 50 to 59 with acute or convalescent COVID-19. The CDR3 runs from the conserved cysteine through the conserved F or W. D genes are given only for firm matches. Expanded clones are given a class, and other clones once, few, many or no size at all.

clone_size,v_call,d_call,j_call,cdr3_aa,cdr3_nt
-,TRBV19,TRBD2,TRBJ2-1,CASSIELAGGHEQFF,TGTGCCAGTAGTATAGAACTAGCGGGGGGCCATGAGCAGTTCTTC
-,TRBV6-6,-,TRBJ2-1,CASSYGGGSYNEQFF,TGTGCCAGCAGTTATGGGGGCGGGTCCTACAATGAGCAGTTCTTC
-,TRBV19,TRBD1,TRBJ2-6,CASSLSRTGFSGANVLTF,TGTGCCAGTAGTCTCTCACGGACAGGATTCTCTGGGGCCAACGTCCTGACTTTC
-,TRBV27,-,TRBJ2-7,CASSLKQGRREQYF,TGTGCCAGCAGTCTAAAGCAGGGGAGACGGGAGCAGTACTTC
-,TRBV19,-,TRBJ2-1,CASSLLEGGSSYNEQFF,TGTGCCAGTAGTTTGTTGGAAGGAGGGAGCTCCTACAATGAGCAGTTCTTC
-,TRBV3-1/TRBV3-2,-,TRBJ2-5,CASSLGTIQETQYF,TGTGCCAGCAGCCTAGGGACAATCCAAGAGACCCAGTACTTC
once,TRBV15,-,TRBJ2-5,CATSTAVAGTQETQYF,TGTGCCACCAGCACCGCTGTGGCGGGAACACAAGAGACCCAGTACTTC
-,TRBV6-2/TRBV6-3,-,TRBJ1-1,CASSFLRAEAFF,TGTGCCAGCAGTTTTCTCCGGGCTGAAGCTTTCTTT
few,TRBV20-1,-,TRBJ2-5,CSASQETQYF,TGCAGTGCCAGCCAAGAGACCCAGTACTTC
-,TRBV19,TRBD1,TRBJ2-5,CASRDLGQGRETQYF,TGTGCCAGTAGGGATCTGGGACAGGGAAGGGAGACCCAGTACTTC
-,TRBV5-4,-,TRBJ1-2,CASSLEGLINYGYTF,TGTGCCAGCAGCTTGGAAGGACTGATTAACTATGGCTACACCTTC
-,TRBV30,-,TRBJ1-6,CAWTPMASPNSPLHF,TGTGCCTGGACGCCAATGGCCAGTCCAAATTCACCCCTCCACTTT
-,TRBV18,-,TRBJ1-5,CASSRGRENQPQHF,TGTGCCAGCTCACGAGGGAGGGAGAATCAGCCCCAGCATTTT
-,TRBV6-5,TRBD2,TRBJ2-3,CASKVLAGGPDTQYF,TGTGCCAGCAAAGTCCTAGCGGGGGGCCCAGATACGCAGTATTTT
-,TRBV7-8,TRBD1,TRBJ1-3,CASSTQGQLSLGNTIYF,TGTGCCAGCAGCACCCAGGGACAGCTTAGTCTTGGAAACACCATATATTTT
-,TRBV30,-,TRBJ2-6,CAWNEDAGVLTF,TGTGCCTGGAACGAGGACGCGGGGGTCCTGACTTTC
-,TRBV5-4,-,TRBJ1-2,CASTMSREEYGYTF,TGTGCCAGCACCATGAGCAGGGAAGAATATGGCTACACCTTC
-,TRBV9,-,TRBJ2-2,CASSGRVYTGELFF,TGTGCCAGCAGCGGCAGGGTGTACACCGGGGAGCTGTTTTTT
-,TRBV6-2/TRBV6-3,-,TRBJ1-1,CASSSPSRVLNTEAFF,TGTGCCAGCAGTTCGCCGTCCCGGGTTCTGAACACTGAAGCTTTCTTT
-,TRBV7-3,TRBD1,TRBJ2-7,CASSLGVGTVSEQYF,TGTGCCAGCAGCTTAGGGGTCGGGACAGTAAGCGAGCAGTACTTC
once,TRBV29-1,TRBD1,TRBJ2-5,CSVAGQGGDETQYF,TGCAGCGTGGCTGGACAGGGGGGGGACGAGACCCAGTACTTC
-,TRBV7-3,TRBD2,TRBJ2-1,CASSLLERGGEQFF,TGTGCCAGCAGCTTACTTGAGCGGGGAGGAGAGCAGTTCTTC
-,TRBV30,-,TRBJ1-5,CAWNKPGAKGNQPQHF,TGTGCCTGGAACAAACCAGGGGCAAAGGGCAATCAGCCCCAGCATTTT
once,TRBV3-1/TRBV3-2,-,TRBJ2-3,CASSPPGGMRDTQYF,TGTGCCAGCAGCCCCCCAGGGGGGATGCGAGATACGCAGTATTTT
-,TRBV11-2,-,TRBJ1-2,CASSNTGQTGYTF,TGTGCCAGCAGCAATACAGGACAGACGGGCTACACCTTC
-,TRBV15,-,TRBJ1-5,CATSNPQGINQPQHF,TGTGCCACCAGCAACCCCCAGGGGATCAATCAGCCCCAGCATTTT
-,TRBV11-2,-,TRBJ1-4,CASSPTVGEKLFF,TGTGCCAGCAGCCCGACAGTGGGAGAAAAACTGTTTTTT
-,TRBV19,TRBD1,TRBJ1-6,CASTGRQGNNSPLHF,TGTGCCAGTACCGGACGACAGGGAAATAATTCACCCCTCCACTTT
-,TRBV6-4,TRBD1,TRBJ1-1,CASSARDRGRTEAFF,TGTGCCAGCAGTGCCAGGGACAGGGGGAGAACTGAAGCTTTCTTT
few,TRBV2,TRBD2,TRBJ2-5,CASSPGLAETQYF,TGTGCCAGCAGTCCTGGACTAGCGGAGACCCAGTACTTC
-,TRBV6-1,-,TRBJ1-2,CASSETRSRNYGYTF,TGTGCCAGCAGTGAAACCCGCAGTCGCAACTATGGCTACACCTTC
-,TRBV27,TRBD1,TRBJ1-5,CASSSVRGAQPQHF,TGTGCCAGCAGTTCCGTCAGGGGGGCCCAGCCCCAGCATTTT
-,TRBV6-5,-,TRBJ2-3,CASNSQGSGDTQYF,TGTGCCAGCAATTCCCAGGGGTCGGGAGATACGCAGTATTTT
-,TRBV7-8,TRBD1,TRBJ2-7,CASSSGQGVHEQYF,TGTGCCAGCAGCTCCGGACAGGGTGTCCACGAGCAGTACTTC
-,TRBV18,-,TRBJ1-3,CASSPTKSGNTIYF,TGTGCCAGCTCACCGACAAAGTCTGGAAACACCATATATTTT
once,TRBV7-3,TRBD2,TRBJ2-1,CASSQASGGLGEQFF,TGTGCCAGCAGTCAGGCCAGCGGGGGATTAGGTGAGCAGTTCTTC
once,TRBV6-1,-,TRBJ1-6,CASSDRGQPRGNSPLHF,TGTGCCAGCAGTGACCGGGGACAACCAAGGGGTAATTCACCCCTCCACTTT
-,TRBV5-5,-,TRBJ1-3,CASSFERLSGNTIYF,TGTGCCAGCAGCTTTGAGAGGTTATCCGGAAACACCATATATTTT
-,TRBV5-1,-,TRBJ2-7,CASSFNPGKVGEQYF,TGCGCCAGCAGCTTTAACCCCGGGAAGGTGGGTGAGCAGTACTTC
-,TRBV7-6,TRBD1,TRBJ1-2,CASSLEGQGASGYTF,TGTGCCAGCAGCCTCGAGGGACAGGGGGCCTCTGGCTACACCTTC
-,TRBV5-1,-,TRBJ2-3,CASSLVAALDTQYF,TGCGCCAGCAGCTTGGTAGCGGCACTAGATACGCAGTATTTT